The 3 T cell receptor beta chains below come from one sample, sequenced in a study of blood T cell repertoires in COVID-19. Some clones are missing from TCRdb's copy, which holds only in-frame ones; the method was immunoSEQ multiplex PCR. The sample has 75,000 to 95,000 clones; approximately 85% are singletons. Sequencing was done on a sample of peripheral blood. The receptors derive from a woman aged 80 or over with active or convalescent COVID-19.

The chain employs TRBV6-2 or TRBV6-3 and TRBJ2-5; maybe TRBD1 (5 bases). This CDR3 region has 13 residues. Germline-derived CDR1 and CDR2 are MNHEY and SVGEGT. The V end lost 2 bases, the J end lost 4 bases, and 8 bases lay between the germline ends. CDR3: CASSYEQGETQYF. The CDR3 bases are TGTGCCAGCAGTTACGAGCAGGGAGAGACCCAGTACTTC.

The CDR3 DNA sequence: TGTGCCAGCAGCCCCCCCCGGTTGCTAGCGGGCAAGAGGGATGAGCAGTTCTTC. This gives the protein CASSPPRLLAGKRDEQFF. V gene TRBV3-1 (or the pseudogene TRBV3-2) combines with J gene TRBJ2-1, with 8 bases identical to TRBD2. With 4 bases clipped from V and 8 bases from J, the junction kept 19 bases outside the gene matches. This CDR3 is built from 18 residues. Germline-derived CDR1 and CDR2 are LGHDT and YNNKEL (reference sequence).

The chain uses TRBV6-5 and TRBJ1-5; 7 bases agree with TRBD1. Germline lookup yields CDR1 MNHEY and CDR2 SVGAGI. The CDR3 spans 15 residues. The J segment lost 4 bases and the V segment lost 5 bases, leaving 8 bases of the junction unmatched. The CDR3 is CASSPWTGENQPQHF. The CDR3 DNA follows: TGTGCCAGCAGTCCCTGGACAGGCGAAAATCAGCCCCAGCATTTT.